The 26 T cell receptor beta chains presented below share a single source sample, sequenced in a study of spatial heterogeneity in lung cancer. This sample's time point: sample taken at primary tumor resection. Unsorted whole RNA from tumor, nontumor lung or frozen PBMC underwent sequencing. A single record per CDR3 protein comes from TCRdb applying MiXCR to the 5' RACE reads. The sample contains around 3,200 distinct CDR3 sequences, about 15% of which appear only once. Material: PBMCs, obtained at surgery. All receptors come from a female donor with early-stage non-small cell lung cancer.

The V call is TRBV7-6, the J call TRBJ2-7; tentative D call: TRBD2 (5 bases). The CDR3 spans 15 residues. Per germline, CDR1 SGHVS and CDR2 FNYEAQ. V shed 3 bases and J shed 4 bases, with 16 bases lying between them. Written as DNA, the CDR3 is TGTGCCAGCAGCTTCCGGACTGGGCCCAATTACGAGCAGTACTTC. Its protein product is CASSFRTGPNYEQYF.

This clonotype was seen ten or more times. The V call is TRBV28, the J call TRBJ2-7; 7 nucleotides match TRBD1. The CDR3 runs 15 residues. V trimming: 6 bases; J trimming: 0 bases; junction bases outside the gene matches: 8. The germline V gene has CDR1 MDHEN and CDR2 SYDVKM. In DNA form, the CDR3 reads TGTGCCAGCAGGACCTCCGGGACAGTCTCCTACGAGCAGTACTTC. It translates to CASRTSGTVSYEQYF.

This clonotype was seen only a few times. V and J are TRBV5-6 and TRBJ2-3, with D maybe TRBD2 (7 bases). The CDR3 has 15 residues. V was shortened by 4 bases and J by 4 bases, with 16 bases between the two germline ends. The germline gives CDR1 SGHDT, CDR2 YYEEEE. The CDR3 nucleotides read TGTGCCAGCAGCCCGCTAGGGGGGGACGCAGATACGCAGTATTTT. It encodes CASSPLGGDADTQYF.

The chain couples TRBV28 to TRBJ2-3; TRBD2 matches 7 bases. Germline trimming cut 6 bases from V and 2 bases from J; bases unmatched to any gene: 8. This CDR3 spans 15 amino acids. CDR1 is MDHEN, CDR2 SYDVKM, per germline. The DNA of the CDR3 is TGTGCCAGCAGCACCCGGGACTACCACACAGATACGCAGTATTTT. Amino acid sequence: CASSTRDYHTDTQYF.

The genes are TRBV27 and TRBJ2-3; maybe TRBD2 (6 bases). The germline V gene encodes CDR1 MNHEY and CDR2 SMNVEV (reference sequence). This CDR3 spans 15 amino acids. The V gene lost 6 bases and the J gene lost 4 bases, with 17 bases spanning the gap. CDR3 nucleotides: TGTGCCAGCAGCTCCACTAGCTCAAGAGCAGATACGCAGTATTTT. Encoded protein: CASSSTSSRADTQYF.

This clonotype occurred many times. The CDR3 DNA sequence: TGTGCCAGCAGTTATCAAAACATTCAGTACTTC. Translation gives CASSYQNIQYF. The gene calls are TRBV5-6 and TRBJ2-4, with D unresolved. Looked up from germline, CDR1 is SGHDT and CDR2 is YYEEEE. CDR3 length equals 11 residues. The V gene lost 5 bases and the J gene lost 5 bases, with 5 bases spanning the gap.

The chain couples TRBV25-1 to TRBJ2-3; D possibly corresponds to TRBD2 (5 bases). Germline V gene data show CDR1 as MGHDK and CDR2 as SYGVNS. The CDR3 length is 13 residues. V dropped 1 base and J dropped 4 bases, with 6 bases sitting between them. CDR3 amino acids: CASSEFGADTQYF. The CDR3 DNA reads as TGTGCCAGCAGTGAATTCGGGGCAGATACGCAGTATTTT.

In this sample, this clonotype turned up a few times. This chain connects TRBV20-1 to TRBJ2-2; 8 positions match TRBD1. Losses at the gene ends were 6 bases for V and 1 base for J; bases not matched to a gene: 4. CDR3 length equals 14 residues. CDR1 is DFQATT, CDR2 SNEGSKA, per germline (reference sequence). CDR3 sequence: CSATDRGNTGELFF. In nucleotides, the CDR3 is TGCAGTGCAACCGACAGGGGGAACACCGGGGAGCTGTTTTTT.

The chain uses TRBV20-1 and TRBJ2-7; 7 bases map to TRBD1. This CDR3 has 15 amino acids. With 1 base clipped from V and 0 bases from J, the junction kept 6 bases outside the gene matches. Germline V gives CDR1 DFQATT, CDR2 SNEGSKA (reference sequence). The CDR3 sequence: CSARGTGQVSYEQYF. Written as DNA, the CDR3 is TGCAGTGCTAGAGGGACAGGACAAGTCTCCTACGAGCAGTACTTC.

This clonotype was detected ten times or more. V usage is TRBV27 and J usage is TRBJ2-5, with no clear D. V was pared by 7 bases and J by 0 bases, with 9 bases between. This CDR3 is 13 amino acids long. The germline V gene encodes CDR1 MNHEY and CDR2 SMNVEV (reference sequence). This CDR3 is CASKPPYQETQYF. The CDR3 bases are TGTGCCAGCAAACCCCCCTACCAAGAGACCCAGTACTTC.

There are many counts of this clonotype. The V call is TRBV7-3, the J call TRBJ2-3, with D perhaps matching TRBD1 or TRBD2 (5 bases each). CDR1 is SGHTA and CDR2 is FQGTGA in the germline V gene. V lost 2 bases and J lost 6, with 12 bases in between. The CDR3 runs 14 residues. The CDR3 DNA sequence: TGTGCCAGCAGCTTATCTCGTTGGGGGGATACGCAGTATTTT. Translating it yields CASSLSRWGDTQYF.

This clonotype was observed at least ten times. J is TRBJ1-5 and V is TRBV30; 10 bases align to TRBD1. The CDR3 has 15 residues. After removal of 2 bases from V and 3 bases from J, the junction contained 4 bases not matched to a gene. CDR1 and CDR2 from the germline V gene are GTSNPN and SVGIG (reference sequence). DNA of the CDR3: TGTGCCTGGAGTTCGGGACAGGGGTTCAATCAGCCCCAGCATTTT. Translated: CAWSSGQGFNQPQHF.

This clonotype has only a few counts. This chain connects TRBV20-1 to TRBJ2-7, with 9 nucleotides matching TRBD1. Per germline, CDR1 DFQATT and CDR2 SNEGSKA (reference sequence). Trimming at V came to 6 bases and at J to 2 bases, leaving 8 bases not matched to a gene. CDR3 length equals 14 residues. CDR3: CSAAGTGSTYEQYF. The CDR3 nucleotides read TGCAGTGCGGCCGGGACAGGGAGCACCTACGAGCAGTACTTC.

This clonotype appeared many times. V gene TRBV3-1 combines with J gene TRBJ2-7, with unresolved D. There are 12 residues in the CDR3. V shed 8 bases and J shed 0 bases, with 8 bases lying between them. Germline loops: CDR1 LGHDT, CDR2 YNNKEL (reference sequence). The CDR3 here is CASADSSYEQYF. The CDR3, as DNA: TGTGCCAGCGCTGATAGCTCCTACGAGCAGTACTTC.

The table lists this clonotype with a few counts. The chain links TRBV28 to TRBJ2-5; D remains unclear. Trimming stripped 3 bases from V and 6 bases from J, with 8 bases between. The CDR3 covers 12 residues. Germline V lookup: CDR1 MDHEN, CDR2 SYDVKM. Here the CDR3 reads CASSLGRQTQYF. The DNA of the CDR3 is TGTGCCAGCAGTTTGGGTAGGCAGACCCAGTACTTC.

In this sample, this clonotype turned up many times. The genes are TRBV20-1 and TRBJ2-7, with D possibly matching TRBD1 (5 bases). Per germline, CDR1 DFQATT and CDR2 SNEGSKA (reference sequence). This CDR3 has 14 residues. V was trimmed by 0 bases and J by 5 bases, leaving 14 bases between them. CDR3 DNA sequence: TGCAGTGCTAGAGATCCAGGGTTTTTCAACGAGCAGTACTTC. Its translation: CSARDPGFFNEQYF.

In its sample, this clonotype was seen a few times. V usage is TRBV5-5 and J usage is TRBJ2-1; maybe TRBD2 (6 bases). The CDR3 is made up of 13 amino acids. Trimming removed 1 base at V and 8 bases at J, with 10 bases between. Germline CDR1 and CDR2: SGHKS and YYEKEE (reference sequence). DNA for the CDR3: TGTGCCAGCAGCTTGCGGGAGTACGATGAGCAGTTCTTC. Translation: CASSLREYDEQFF.

On this clonotype: At one end, the junction sequence differs from germline, possibly due to a read error. Written as DNA, the CDR3 is TGCAGTGCAAGAGTTAGTGCCCCCTTAGGCTACACCTTC. It is translated as CSARVSAPLGYTF. The V and J genes are TRBV20-1 and TRBJ1-2; D not resolved. The CDR3 totals 13 residues. CDR1 is DFQATT, CDR2 SNEGSKA, per germline (reference sequence).

The sample holds many counts of this clonotype. The chain carries TRBV4-1 and TRBJ2-3; 13 bases agree with TRBD2. This CDR3 is built from 22 residues. Trimming removed 4 bases from V and 0 bases from J; junction bases left unmatched: 19. CDR1 MGHRA and CDR2 YSYEKL come from the germline V gene. The CDR3 loop reads CASSLTGGSGTSGIPSTDTQYF. For the CDR3, the DNA is TGCGCCAGCAGCCTTACTGGAGGGTCCGGGACTAGCGGGATCCCTAGCACAGATACGCAGTATTTT.

This chain joins TRBV7-3 and TRBJ2-7; 12 bases agree with TRBD2. Germline V gene sequence: CDR1 SGHTA, CDR2 FQGTGA. V lost 6 bases to trimming and J lost 4 bases; unmatched junction nucleotides: 7. The CDR3 is made up of 15 amino acids. CDR3: CASSPGLAGGYEQYF. Written as DNA, the CDR3 is TGTGCCAGCAGTCCCGGGCTAGCGGGAGGGTACGAGCAGTACTTC.

This clonotype was detected many times. The chain carries TRBV7-9 and TRBJ1-3, with D possibly being TRBD1 (6 bases). Trimming removed 3 bases at V and 0 bases at J, with 12 bases between. Germline assignment: CDR1 SEHNR and CDR2 FQNEAQ (reference sequence). There are 16 residues in the CDR3. The DNA of the CDR3 is TGTGCCAGCAGCTTTCTGACAGGACCCTCTGGAAACACCATATATTTT. Protein product: CASSFLTGPSGNTIYF.

At least ten counts were recorded for this clonotype. The chain employs TRBV3-1 and TRBJ2-1; TRBD2 matches 14 bases. CDR1 and CDR2 from the germline V gene are LGHDT and YNNKEL (reference sequence). The CDR3 contains 18 residues. V trimming: 5 bases; J trimming: 4 bases; junction bases outside the gene matches: 10. The CDR3 loop is CASSIRLAGGIFYNEQFF. CDR3 sequence (DNA): TGTGCCAGCAGCATAAGACTAGCGGGAGGGATTTTTTACAATGAGCAGTTCTTC.

This clonotype was seen ten or more times. The chain is built from TRBV28 and TRBJ2-2; no clear D gene. Germline V gene sequence: CDR1 MDHEN, CDR2 SYDVKM. The CDR3 has 15 residues. Trimming stripped 5 bases from V and 7 bases from J, with 17 bases between. DNA of the CDR3: TGTGCCAGCAGTCCGAACCCCACAGCAAGCGGGGAGCTGTTTTTT. Encoded protein: CASSPNPTASGELFF.

Ten or more counts support this clonotype. The chain combines TRBV5-6 with TRBJ2-2; a weak D match, TRBD1 (5 bases). The CDR3 loop spans 16 amino acids. Trimming left V 4 bases short and J 8 bases short, with 21 bases between. Germline loops: CDR1 SGHDT, CDR2 YYEEEE. The CDR3 spells CASSPDLGVLAGELFF. The CDR3 region has the DNA TGTGCCAGCAGCCCCGACTTAGGGGTCTTGGCGGGGGAGCTGTTTTTT.

In its sample, this clonotype was seen many times. The genes are TRBV20-1 and TRBJ2-5; D is perhaps TRBD1 or TRBD2 (5 bases each). This CDR3 spans 14 amino acids. Germline V CDR1 and CDR2: DFQATT, SNEGSKA (reference sequence). V was clipped by 6 bases and J by 5 bases, with 19 bases between them. CDR3 region: CSALRDRGLETQYF. The CDR3 bases are TGCAGTGCCCTAAGGGACCGAGGTTTGGAGACCCAGTACTTC.

The chain recombines TRBV4-3 with TRBJ1-2; D unresolved. The germline V and J ends were trimmed by 1 base and 4 bases, with 10 bases remaining between them. This CDR3 contains 14 residues. Per germline, CDR1 LGHNA and CDR2 YSLEER. The CDR3 is CASSQGGGSYGYTF. The CDR3 bases are TGCGCCAGCAGCCAAGGAGGAGGCTCCTATGGCTACACCTTC.